These 20 T cell receptor beta chains were all obtained from the same sample, sequenced in a study of blood T cell repertoires in COVID-19. Clones were sequenced by immunoSEQ multiplex PCR, and TCRdb holds only the in-frame ones, with some missing. The table records roughly 40,000 clones, roughly 88% of them present only once. The sample taken for sequencing was peripheral blood. These receptors all come from a woman of 80 years or more with acute or convalescent COVID-19.

The V and J genes are TRBV6-1 and TRBJ1-2; D is possibly TRBD1 (5 bases). This CDR3 is built from 14 residues. V lost 2 bases and J lost 3, with 10 bases in between. In germline, CDR1 is MNHNS, CDR2 SASEGT. The CDR3 coding sequence is TGTGCCAGCAGTGAACAGGGTTGGGACTATGGCTACACCTTC. It encodes CASSEQGWDYGYTF.

This chain links TRBV5-1 with TRBJ1-1, with 11 bases matching TRBD1. The length of the CDR3 is 16 residues. Germline CDR1 reads SGHRS; CDR2 reads YFSETQ. V lost 4 bases and J lost 5; bases outside the gene matches: 10. In DNA, the CDR3 is TGCGCCAGCAGCCAGGGACAGGGGGGTATGTTGACTGAAGCTTTCTTT. Encoded protein: CASSQGQGGMLTEAFF.

This chain joins TRBV25-1 and TRBJ1-6; TRBD1 agrees at 8 bases. Germline V gives CDR1 MGHDK, CDR2 SYGVNS. J was trimmed by 0 bases and V by 6 bases; bases with no gene match: 4. CDR3 length equals 16 residues. The CDR3 region has the DNA TGTGCCAGCAGCGGACAGGGTAGCTCCTATAATTCACCCCTCCACTTT. Amino acid sequence: CASSGQGSSYNSPLHF.

CDR3 in amino acids: CASSQERTGNPEAFF. In nucleotides, the CDR3 is TGTGCCAGCAGCCAAGAGAGGACAGGGAATCCTGAAGCTTTCTTT. The chain couples TRBV3-1 (or the pseudogene TRBV3-2) to TRBJ1-1, with 8 positions matching TRBD1. Unmatched junction bases numbered 6, after V lost 0 bases and J lost 6 bases. Germline loops: CDR1 LGHDT, CDR2 YNNKEL (reference sequence). The CDR3 extends over 15 amino acids.

The genes are TRBV18 and TRBJ2-7; 12 nucleotides match TRBD2. In germline, CDR1 is KGHSH, CDR2 LQKENI. This CDR3 region has 16 residues. Unmatched junction bases numbered 9, after V lost 4 bases and J lost 5 bases. The CDR3 is CASSRILAGGSNEQYF. The CDR3 coding sequence is TGTGCCAGCTCACGTATCCTAGCGGGAGGGAGCAACGAGCAGTACTTC. The variable domain in full, with the rest retrieved from reference TRBV18 and TRBJ2-7, is NAGVMQNPRHLVRRRGQEARLRCSPMKGHSHVYWYRQLPEEGLKFMVYLQKENIIDESGMPKERFSAEFPKEGPSILRIQQVVRGDSAAYFCASSRILAGGSNEQYFGPGTRLTVT.

This clone occurred once. The CDR3 nucleotides are TGTGCCAGCAGTGAATCGGGAGAGGGGAATGAGCAGTTCTTC. Its translation: CASSESGEGNEQFF. The chain combines TRBV6-4 with TRBJ2-1, with D perhaps TRBD2 (6 bases). This CDR3 has 14 residues. The V end was cut by 3 bases, the J end by 7 bases, with 13 bases between. Germline V CDR1 and CDR2: MRHNA, SNTAGT.

This chain connects TRBV12-3 or TRBV12-4 to TRBJ2-7; TRBD2 is a possible D gene (6 bases). This CDR3 has 13 amino acids. Between the trimmed V and J ends, which lost 0 bases and 9 bases, there was a span of 12 bases. The DNA of the CDR3 is TGTGCCAGCAGTTTAGCGAGGGGAGGACCGCAGTACTTC. It is translated as CASSLARGGPQYF.

To note about this clone: A much larger clone lies a single base off, so this may be a read error. The chain employs TRBV2 and TRBJ2-7; 8 nucleotides match TRBD2. The germline V gene has CDR1 SNHLY and CDR2 FYNNEI. J gave up 0 bases and V 11 bases, and 15 bases lay outside the gene matches. CDR3 length equals 16 residues. CDR3 coding DNA: TGTGCCCCCTGTGGGGGGGAACGGGGGGGCTCCTACGAGCAGTACTTC. Translating gives CAPCGGERGGSYEQYF.

V gene TRBV5-1 combines with J gene TRBJ2-4; 7 nucleotides agree with TRBD1. V dropped 3 bases and J dropped 11; count of bases not matched to a gene: 2. CDR1 SGHRS and CDR2 YFSETQ come from the germline V gene. CDR3 size: 11 residues. CDR3 nucleotide sequence: TGCGCCAGCAGCTCCGACAGGGTTCAGTACTTC. Translated: CASSSDRVQYF.

This chain connects TRBV19 to TRBJ1-5; D perhaps matches TRBD1 (6 bases). Between the trimmed V and J ends, which lost 7 bases and 7 bases, there was a span of 17 bases. Germline V gives CDR1 LNHDA, CDR2 SQIVND (reference sequence). The CDR3 is made up of 14 amino acids. The CDR3 nucleotides read TGTGCCAGTATGGGGGGGCAGGGGAACCAGCCCCAGCATTTT. Encoded protein: CASMGGQGNQPQHF.

V is TRBV18 and J is TRBJ2-1, with 15 bases fitting TRBD2. Per germline, CDR1 KGHSH and CDR2 LQKENI. V shed 2 bases, J shed 4 bases, and the junction held 3 bases outside the gene matches. The CDR3 loop spans 17 amino acids. The CDR3 protein is CASSPTGTSGRYNEQFF. The CDR3 DNA reads TGTGCCAGCTCACCAACCGGGACTAGCGGGAGGTACAATGAGCAGTTCTTC.

The V and J genes are TRBV2 and TRBJ2-5; 7 bases match TRBD2. The CDR3 covers 12 residues. V lost 6 bases to trimming and J lost 2 bases; unmatched junction nucleotides: 0. Looked up from germline, CDR1 is SNHLY and CDR2 is FYNNEI. In nucleotides, the CDR3 is TGTGCCAGCAGACTAGCGCAAGAGACCCAGTACTTC. Translated, it gives CASRLAQETQYF.

The J gene is TRBJ1-5, the V gene TRBV14, with 9 bases identical to TRBD1. The V segment lost 5 bases and the J segment 4 bases; nucleotides outside the gene matches: 3. The V gene's germline CDR1 is SGHDN and CDR2 FVKESK. The CDR3 loop spans 14 amino acids. The CDR3 coding sequence is TGTGCCAGCAGCGGACAGGGGTGGAATCAGCCCCAGCATTTT. Translated, it gives CASSGQGWNQPQHF.

In its sample, this clone was seen a few times. The chain uses TRBV10-3 and TRBJ2-1; perhaps TRBD2 as D (5 bases). CDR3 length equals 17 residues. V gave up 6 bases and J gave up 6 bases, with 24 bases separating them. CDR1 is ENHRY, CDR2 SYGVKD, per germline. The CDR3 DNA reads as TGTGCCATCAGAGACGGTCTGAGCGGAGGAGGTGGCAATGAGCAGTTCTTC. It encodes CAIRDGLSGGGGNEQFF.

J is TRBJ1-1 and V is TRBV28; 7 positions agree with TRBD1. From germline, CDR1 is MDHEN and CDR2 SYDVKM. V lost 8 bases, J lost 1 base, and 10 bases stayed unmatched. CDR3 length: 15 residues. CDR3 DNA: TGTGCCAGCCCCCGGACAGGAGACGGGAACACTGAAGCTTTCTTT. It is translated as CASPRTGDGNTEAFF. The full variable domain, with the rest looked up from reference TRBV28 and TRBJ1-1, is DVKVTQSSRYLVKRTGEKVFLECVQDMDHENMFWYRQDPGLGLRLIYFSYDVKMKEKGDIPEGYSVSREKKERFSLILESASTNQTSMYLCASPRTGDGNTEAFFGQGTRLTVV.

The chain is built from TRBV5-1 and TRBJ1-1; no clear D. V was shortened by 7 bases and J by 0 bases, with 16 bases between the two germline ends. CDR3 size: 15 residues. Germline-derived CDR1 and CDR2 are SGHRS and YFSETQ. CDR3: CASGPREGVNTEAFF. The CDR3 region has the DNA TGCGCCAGCGGCCCCCGGGAAGGAGTGAACACTGAAGCTTTCTTT.

The J gene is TRBJ1-2, the V gene TRBV18; 9 bases agree with TRBD1. Germline V lookup: CDR1 KGHSH, CDR2 LQKENI. V lost 0 bases, J lost 4 bases, and 18 bases stayed unmatched. CDR3 length equals 20 residues. The chain's CDR3 is CASSPPIFAQGASRGYGYTF. The CDR3 DNA reads as TGTGCCAGCTCACCACCGATTTTCGCACAGGGGGCTTCTCGAGGCTATGGCTACACCTTC.

The V gene is TRBV1, the J gene TRBJ2-1; the table names TRBD2, a call not compared with the DNA. TRBV1 is noted as a pseudogene. CDR3 length: 16 residues. CDR3 DNA: TGCACCAGCAGCCAAGATTTTAGCGTTCCTTACAATGAGCAGTTCTTC. Amino acids: CTSSQDFSVPYNEQFF.

This chain uses TRBV11-1 with TRBJ1-1; D is ambiguous. This CDR3 contains 14 residues. Germline CDR1 reads SGHAT; CDR2 reads FQDESV (reference sequence). V was pared by 4 bases and J by 6 bases, with 15 bases between. CDR3 coding DNA: TGTGCCAGCAGCTCGGCCCCCCAGGTCTCTGAAGCTTTCTTT. Translation gives CASSSAPQVSEAFF.

The rearrangement joins TRBV2 to TRBJ2-3, with 8 nucleotides matching TRBD1. CDR3 size: 16 residues. Germline loops: CDR1 SNHLY, CDR2 FYNNEI. The J segment lost 5 bases and the V segment lost 4 bases, leaving 11 bases of the junction unmatched. CDR3 sequence (DNA): TGTGCCAGCAGTGGGGTGGTTGGCAGGGGGCAAGATACGCAGTATTTT. This encodes CASSGVVGRGQDTQYF.